The table lists the clone carrying this T cell receptor (beta chain) with a few counts. The antigen remains unidentified. This CDR3 contains 13 residues. V gave up 7 bases and J gave up 3 bases; unmatched junction bases: 3. The germline CDR1 and CDR2 sequences are MNHEY and SMNVEV (reference sequence). This entry comes from a study of blood T cells in healthy people across ages. Broader study findings: Compared with aged donors, long-lived donors showed fewer expanded clones, suggesting selection. No one knew whether donors had CMV, which possibly confounded expanded clonotype changes. Per million T cells, the diversity of TCR beta decreased roughly linearly as age advanced.

The use of a sample-barcoded 5' primer and a J-beta primer mix characterized a second PCR of about 6 to 11 cycles. A 12-random-nucleotide template-switch adaptor tagged each cDNA molecule. TCRdb reanalysed the 5' RACE reads using MiXCR and keeps one entry per CDR3 protein. The sample has approximately 900,000 distinct CDR3 sequences, about 44% seen once. The specimen was blood. The receptor comes from a man aged 30-40 years in good health. The chain is built from TRBV27 and TRBJ2-7; 10 nucleotides agree with TRBD2. The CDR3 DNA reads as TGTGCCAGCACCCCTAGCGGGGGCTACGAGCAGTACTTC. Translating it yields CASTPSGGYEQYF.